What follows are 20 T cell receptor beta chains derived from one specimen sequenced in a study of shared clonotypes between healthy human individuals. Profiled with immunoSEQ multiplex PCR; TCRdb holds only in-frame clones, not every one. The table lists around 700,000 clones, approximately 73% of them singletons. The specimen sequenced was memory CD4+ T cells sorted from blood. Subset given: CD45RA-negative fraction. The receptors here all came from a woman between 25 and 40 years old in good health.

The rearrangement joins TRBV18 to TRBJ2-7, with D perhaps assigned TRBD1 or TRBD2 (6 bases each). Germline CDR1 reads KGHSH; CDR2 reads LQKENI. Between the trimmed V and J ends, which lost 1 base and 2 bases, there was a span of 9 bases. The CDR3 extends over 14 amino acids. This CDR3 reads CASSPQGEAYEQYF. Here the CDR3 DNA reads TGTGCCAGCTCACCACAGGGGGAGGCCTACGAGCAGTACTTC.

The chain uses TRBV15 and TRBJ1-2; D gene unclear. The CDR3 consists of 15 residues. The V gene's germline CDR1 is LNHNV and CDR2 YYDKDF (reference sequence). V was cut by 3 bases and J by 4 bases, with 15 bases left in between. The CDR3 nucleotides read TGTGCCACCAGCAGGGGCGGACCGTCCAGCTATGGCTACACCTTC. This sequence encodes CATSRGGPSSYGYTF.

Comments on this clone: One junction end disagrees with the germline gene, perhaps due to a read error. The chain combines TRBV7-9 with TRBJ2-5, with TRBD1 identical over 7 bases. CDR1 SEHNR and CDR2 FQNEAQ come from the germline V gene (reference sequence). The CDR3 extends over 14 amino acids. The CDR3 region is CASSHSDRKETQYF. CDR3 nucleotide sequence: TGCGCCAGCAGCCACTCGGACAGGAAAGAGACCCAGTACTTC.

There are a few counts of this clone. This specimen includes other DNA sequences encoding the same CDR3. The chain recombines TRBV6-5 with TRBJ2-5, with D perhaps assigned TRBD1 or TRBD2 (5 bases each). In germline, CDR1 is MNHEY, CDR2 SVGAGI. Between the trimmed V and J ends, which lost 0 bases and 4 bases, there was a span of 9 bases. The CDR3 is made up of 14 amino acids. The CDR3 DNA follows: TGTGCCAGCAGTTACTCGATTGGGGGAGAGACCCAGTACTTC. Translated: CASSYSIGGETQYF.

This rearrangement joins TRBV19 to TRBJ1-4; the D gene is possibly TRBD1 (6 bases). Germline CDR1 reads LNHDA; CDR2 reads SQIVND (reference sequence). V dropped 8 bases and J dropped 6 bases, with 16 bases sitting between them. CDR3 length: 14 amino acids. The CDR3 loop is CASCQGRDDEKLFF. DNA for the CDR3: TGTGCCAGTTGTCAGGGGCGCGACGATGAAAAACTGTTTTTT.

The chain has TRBV7-6 and TRBJ2-5; 16 nucleotides agree with TRBD2. TRBJ2-7 explains the end of the DNA better; the J call may be wrong. CDR3 length: 16 amino acids. CDR1 is SGHVS, CDR2 FNYEAQ, per germline. Here the CDR3 reads CASSPGLAGGLYEQYF. For the CDR3, the DNA is TGTGCCAGCAGCCCGGGACTAGCGGGAGGGCTGTACGAGCAGTACTTC.

A note on this clone: Other nucleotide sequences in the sample specify the same CDR3. The V gene is TRBV5-1, the J gene TRBJ2-2, with TRBD1 identical over 7 bases. J gave up 1 base and V 5 bases, and 5 bases lay outside the gene matches. The CDR3 has 15 residues. Germline V gene lookup returns CDR1 SGHRS and CDR2 YFSETQ. In DNA, the CDR3 is TGCGCCAGCAGTCCCGGGACAGAGAACACCGGGGAGCTGTTTTTT. The encoded protein is CASSPGTENTGELFF.

The CDR3 DNA is TGCGCCAGCAGCTTGGATTGGGGGGAAGCTTTCTTT. Its protein product is CASSLDWGEAFF. The chain joins TRBV5-1 to TRBJ1-1, with D perhaps matching TRBD1 (5 bases). The germline CDR1 and CDR2 sequences are SGHRS and YFSETQ. V was pared by 0 bases and J by 8 bases, with 8 bases between. This CDR3 contains 12 residues.

The sample holds many counts of this clone. The chain's CDR3 is CASREQSDGYTF. CDR3 nucleotide sequence: TGCGCCAGCAGAGAGCAGTCTGATGGCTACACCTTC. This chain connects TRBV5-1 to TRBJ1-2; D is uncertain. The germline V gene has CDR1 SGHRS and CDR2 YFSETQ. Trimming pared 5 bases from V and 6 bases from J, leaving 11 bases between. The CDR3 is made up of 12 amino acids.

The chain links TRBV7-2 to TRBJ2-5; no firm D call. The closer fit of TRBJ2-7 to the DNA end suggests the J call may be wrong. Per the germline V gene, CDR1 is SGHTA and CDR2 is FQGNSA. The CDR3 length is 13 residues. The CDR3 spells CASSSSLPSEQYF. DNA for the CDR3: TGTGCCAGCAGCTCGAGCCTACCGTCCGAGCAGTACTTC.

Of note for this clone: The sample has other DNA sequences that encode this CDR3 too. V is TRBV7-2 and J is TRBJ1-5, with D perhaps matching TRBD1 (5 bases). Germline V lookup: CDR1 SGHTA, CDR2 FQGNSA. This CDR3 comprises 16 residues. The V gene lost 3 bases and the J gene lost 1 base, with 13 bases spanning the gap. The CDR3 sequence: CASSFRGAGSNQPQHF. The DNA of the CDR3 is TGTGCCAGCAGCTTTAGGGGCGCGGGAAGCAATCAGCCCCAGCATTTT. Filled out from reference TRBV7-2 and TRBJ1-5, the complete variable domain reads GAGVSQSPSNKVTEKGKDVELRCDPISGHTALYWYRQSLGQGLEFLIYFQGNSAPDKSGLPSDRFSAERTGGSVSTLTIQRTQQEDSAVYLCASSFRGAGSNQPQHFGDGTRLSIL.

This clone has more than one count but fewer than ten. The chain links TRBV7-2 to TRBJ2-5; 7 bases map to TRBD1. The CDR3 consists of 15 residues. V was pared by 3 bases and J by 5 bases, with 9 bases of the junction left unmatched. Germline CDR1 is SGHTA and CDR2 is FQGNSA. For the CDR3, the DNA is TGTGCCAGCAGCTTTTATCAGGGGGTAGTGGAGACCCAGTACTTC. It codes for CASSFYQGVVETQYF.

V and J are TRBV5-1 and TRBJ2-5; D may be TRBD2 (6 bases). Looked up from germline, CDR1 is SGHRS and CDR2 is YFSETQ. Trimming removed 4 bases from V and 9 bases from J, with 19 bases in between. The CDR3 contains 14 residues. This CDR3 reads CASSGGTEGSSQYF. The DNA for the CDR3 is TGCGCCAGCAGCGGGGGGACCGAGGGGTCCTCCCAGTACTTC.

The J gene is TRBJ2-7, the V gene TRBV4-1, with TRBD2 matching over 9 bases. The junction had 3 bases not matched to a gene; V was cut back by 1 base and J by 2 bases. The CDR3 sequence is 15 residues long. CDR1 and CDR2 from the germline V gene are MGHRA and YSYEKL. The CDR3, as DNA: TGCGCCAGCAGCCAAGTGCTAGCGGGGACCTACGAGCAGTACTTC. It specifies CASSQVLAGTYEQYF.

J is TRBJ2-6 and V is TRBV28; D is undetermined. The CDR3 covers 15 residues. V was pared by 5 bases and J by 0 bases, with 8 bases between. Germline V gene data show CDR1 as MDHEN and CDR2 as SYDVKM. DNA of the CDR3: TGTGCCAGCAGTCCACCCCTCTCTGGGGCCAACGTCCTGACTTTC. This gives the protein CASSPPLSGANVLTF. The whole variable domain, remainder taken from reference TRBV28 and TRBJ2-6, is DVKVTQSSRYLVKRTGEKVFLECVQDMDHENMFWYRQDPGLGLRLIYFSYDVKMKEKGDIPEGYSVSREKKERFSLILESASTNQTSMYLCASSPPLSGANVLTFGAGSRLTVL.

The chain uses TRBV12-5 and TRBJ2-1; 13 bases line up with TRBD2. CDR3 length: 17 residues. J was trimmed by 7 bases and V by 6 bases; bases with no gene match: 12. Germline V CDR1 and CDR2: LGHNT, FRNRAP. CDR3 in amino acids: CASGRSGTSGIVNEQFF. The CDR3 nucleotides are TGTGCTAGTGGACGCTCCGGGACTAGCGGGATAGTGAATGAGCAGTTCTTC.

The V and J genes are TRBV2 and TRBJ2-5, with 13 bases matching TRBD2. V was pared by 5 bases and J by 4 bases, with 7 bases of the junction left unmatched. CDR1 SNHLY and CDR2 FYNNEI come from the germline V gene. The CDR3 is made up of 16 amino acids. As DNA, the CDR3 is TGTGCCAGCAGTATAACGGGACTAGCGGGACGAGAGACCCAGTACTTC. This gives the protein CASSITGLAGRETQYF.

This clone was seen more than once but under ten times. The chain recombines TRBV10-3 with TRBJ2-5; 7 bases are shared with TRBD2. CDR3 length: 15 amino acids. After removal of 0 bases from V and 4 bases from J, the junction contained 5 bases not matched to a gene. CDR1 and CDR2 from the germline V gene are ENHRY and SYGVKD. The CDR3 spells CAISESPGGGETQYF. CDR3 DNA sequence: TGTGCCATCAGTGAGTCGCCGGGAGGAGGAGAGACCCAGTACTTC.

V gene TRBV19 combines with J gene TRBJ1-2, with a possible D match to TRBD1 (5 bases). Looked up from germline, CDR1 is LNHDA and CDR2 is SQIVND (reference sequence). The CDR3 runs 13 residues. V was trimmed by 6 bases and J by 3 bases, leaving 11 bases between them. The CDR3 region has the DNA TGTGCCAGTAGCCCACAGGAGGACTATGGCTACACCTTC. It translates to CASSPQEDYGYTF. The whole variable domain, filled in from reference TRBV19 and TRBJ1-2, reads DGGITQSPKYLFRKEGQNVTLSCEQNLNHDAMYWYRQDPGQGLRLIYYSQIVNDFQKGDIAEGYSVSREKKESFPLTVTSAQKNPTAFYLCASSPQEDYGYTFGSGTRLTVV.

CDR3 nucleotides: TGTGCCAGCAGTGATGGGTGGAGGGTAGGGACTGAAGCTTTCTTT. Its translation: CASSDGWRVGTEAFF. The chain has TRBV25-1 and TRBJ1-1; D uncertain. CDR1 and CDR2 from the germline V gene are MGHDK and SYGVNS. Trimming cost V 3 bases and J 5 bases, with 16 bases left between them. The CDR3 is 15 residues long.